This record covers a single T cell receptor beta chain. As yet, its antigen is unknown. These data originate in a study of molecular identifiers for immune sequencing clone quantification. Study-wide results and caveats: Clones above 20 RNA copies contained over 97% of effector molecules and under 1% of naive molecules.

Deletions cut 0 bases from V and 1 base from J, with 15 bases between. Germline CDR1 and CDR2: SGHDN and FVKESK. CDR3 length equals 18 residues. TCRdb reanalysed the PCR reads using MiXCR and keeps one entry per CDR3 protein. The profile covers about 500,000 distinct CDR3 sequences, with roughly a fifth appearing a single time and under 0.85% taken by the ten largest. This chain connects TRBV14 to TRBJ2-2, with unresolved D. The sample consisted of naive CD8+ T cells from blood, with Jurkat cell RNA spiked in. The sample's subset: FACS-sorted CD8+CD4-CCR7+CD45RA+ naive T cells. The TCR was taken from a human donor in good health. Some libraries in this study had Jurkat cell RNA spiked in. The CDR3 DNA reads TGTGCCAGCAGCCAAGAATTAAAGGGTCTAGTGAACACCGGGGAGCTGTTTTTT. Translated, it gives CASSQELKGLVNTGELFF.